The 9 T cell receptor beta chains in this list originate from one sample, sequenced in a study of CD8+CD57+ T cells in acquired aplastic anemia. Patients who underwent sequencing had shown CD8+CD57+ cell expansion by flow cytometry. Genomic DNA, the template, was used for profiling of the TCR beta VDJ and CDR3. TCRdb reprocessed the reads via MiXCR and lists one record per CDR3 protein. Among just over 150,000 distinct CDR3 sequences listed, less than 50% were seen once. Sequenced input: sorted CD4+, CD8+, or CD8+CD57+ T cells (not recorded which) from PBMCs. The receptors here all came from a human donor with aplastic anemia.

CDR3 in amino acids: CASSSPRGGMDRPYEQYF. The CDR3 nucleotides are TGTGCCAGCAGCTCACCAAGGGGAGGAATGGACAGACCCTACGAGCAGTACTTC. The chain carries TRBV9 and TRBJ2-7; either TRBD1 or TRBD2 may fit D (6 bases each). This CDR3 comprises 18 residues. The germline V and J ends were trimmed by 4 bases and 2 bases, with 25 bases remaining between them. Germline V gene sequence: CDR1 SGDLS, CDR2 YYNGEE.

This clonotype appeared many times. The genes are TRBV6-1 and TRBJ1-6; D perhaps matches TRBD1 (6 bases). Trimming removed 4 bases from V and 0 bases from J, with 7 bases in between. The CDR3 loop spans 15 amino acids. Germline V gene sequence: CDR1 MNHNS, CDR2 SASEGT. CDR3 DNA: TGTGCCAGCAGTGGGGACAACTCCTATAATTCACCCCTCCACTTT. Its translation is CASSGDNSYNSPLHF.

This clonotype was recorded at least ten times. This chain connects TRBV6-5 to TRBJ2-5; D is possibly TRBD2 (6 bases). Germline V gives CDR1 MNHEY, CDR2 SVGAGI. V was pared by 2 bases and J by 3 bases, with 7 bases between. This CDR3 has 13 residues. The CDR3 reads CASSYGGEETQYF. For the CDR3, the DNA is TGTGCCAGCAGTTACGGCGGGGAAGAGACCCAGTACTTC.

The chain joins TRBV7-6 to TRBJ2-3; a weak D match, TRBD2 (6 bases). Trimming removed 1 base from V and 0 bases from J, with 8 bases in between. The CDR3 is 15 residues long. Germline V gene sequence: CDR1 SGHVS, CDR2 FNYEAQ. CDR3 loop: CASSLGGTSTDTQYF. DNA for the CDR3: TGTGCCAGCAGCTTAGGCGGGACTAGCACAGATACGCAGTATTTT.

This clonotype was recorded many times. The V gene is TRBV7-9, the J gene TRBJ2-3, with D perhaps matching TRBD1 or TRBD2 (5 bases each). The V and J ends lost 3 bases and 3 bases respectively, with 13 bases between them. The CDR3 covers 15 residues. Germline CDR1 and CDR2: SEHNR and FQNEAQ (reference sequence). The CDR3 sequence: CASSFPGTDTDTQYF. CDR3 DNA sequence: TGTGCCAGCAGCTTCCCCGGGACCGATACAGATACGCAGTATTTT.

This clonotype was counted many times. V and J are TRBV7-2 and TRBJ2-1; the D gene could be TRBD1 or TRBD2 (5 bases each). The CDR3 covers 11 residues. The germline V gene encodes CDR1 SGHTA and CDR2 FQGNSA. The V and J ends lost 5 bases and 10 bases respectively, with 9 bases between them. In nucleotides, the CDR3 is TGTGCCAGCAGCCCGGGACGGGAGCAGTTCTTC. This sequence encodes CASSPGREQFF.

The rearrangement joins TRBV29-1 to TRBJ1-2; no definite D call. The CDR3 loop spans 14 amino acids. Trimming stripped 0 bases from V and 1 base from J, with 9 bases between. The V gene's germline CDR1 is SQVTM and CDR2 ANQGSEA. For the CDR3, the DNA is TGCAGCGTTGAAGATTTCCAGGTTAACTATGGCTACACCTTC. Translating it yields CSVEDFQVNYGYTF.

The chain recombines TRBV5-1 with TRBJ2-3, with TRBD2 identical over 8 bases. This CDR3 contains 18 residues. Germline V lookup: CDR1 SGHRS, CDR2 YFSETQ. V gave up 0 bases and J gave up 4 bases; unmatched junction bases: 13. The chain's CDR3 is CASSLAAGGPLLADTQYF. The CDR3, as DNA: TGCGCCAGCAGCTTGGCGGCGGGAGGCCCTCTTTTAGCAGATACGCAGTATTTT. Full variable domain (missing parts from reference TRBV5-1 and TRBJ2-3): KAGVTQTPRYLIKTRGQQVTLSCSPISGHRSVSWYQQTPGQGLQFLFEYFSETQRNKGNFPGRFSGRQFSNSRSEMNVSTLELGDSALYLCASSLAAGGPLLADTQYFGPGTRLTVL.

This chain links TRBV25-1 with TRBJ2-1; 9 bases match TRBD1. The CDR3 totals 13 residues. Trimming took 6 bases from V and 7 from J; bases not matched to a gene: 4. In germline, CDR1 is MGHDK, CDR2 SYGVNS. This CDR3 reads CASRGQGRNEQFF. As DNA, the CDR3 is TGTGCCAGCAGAGGACAGGGGCGAAATGAGCAGTTCTTC.